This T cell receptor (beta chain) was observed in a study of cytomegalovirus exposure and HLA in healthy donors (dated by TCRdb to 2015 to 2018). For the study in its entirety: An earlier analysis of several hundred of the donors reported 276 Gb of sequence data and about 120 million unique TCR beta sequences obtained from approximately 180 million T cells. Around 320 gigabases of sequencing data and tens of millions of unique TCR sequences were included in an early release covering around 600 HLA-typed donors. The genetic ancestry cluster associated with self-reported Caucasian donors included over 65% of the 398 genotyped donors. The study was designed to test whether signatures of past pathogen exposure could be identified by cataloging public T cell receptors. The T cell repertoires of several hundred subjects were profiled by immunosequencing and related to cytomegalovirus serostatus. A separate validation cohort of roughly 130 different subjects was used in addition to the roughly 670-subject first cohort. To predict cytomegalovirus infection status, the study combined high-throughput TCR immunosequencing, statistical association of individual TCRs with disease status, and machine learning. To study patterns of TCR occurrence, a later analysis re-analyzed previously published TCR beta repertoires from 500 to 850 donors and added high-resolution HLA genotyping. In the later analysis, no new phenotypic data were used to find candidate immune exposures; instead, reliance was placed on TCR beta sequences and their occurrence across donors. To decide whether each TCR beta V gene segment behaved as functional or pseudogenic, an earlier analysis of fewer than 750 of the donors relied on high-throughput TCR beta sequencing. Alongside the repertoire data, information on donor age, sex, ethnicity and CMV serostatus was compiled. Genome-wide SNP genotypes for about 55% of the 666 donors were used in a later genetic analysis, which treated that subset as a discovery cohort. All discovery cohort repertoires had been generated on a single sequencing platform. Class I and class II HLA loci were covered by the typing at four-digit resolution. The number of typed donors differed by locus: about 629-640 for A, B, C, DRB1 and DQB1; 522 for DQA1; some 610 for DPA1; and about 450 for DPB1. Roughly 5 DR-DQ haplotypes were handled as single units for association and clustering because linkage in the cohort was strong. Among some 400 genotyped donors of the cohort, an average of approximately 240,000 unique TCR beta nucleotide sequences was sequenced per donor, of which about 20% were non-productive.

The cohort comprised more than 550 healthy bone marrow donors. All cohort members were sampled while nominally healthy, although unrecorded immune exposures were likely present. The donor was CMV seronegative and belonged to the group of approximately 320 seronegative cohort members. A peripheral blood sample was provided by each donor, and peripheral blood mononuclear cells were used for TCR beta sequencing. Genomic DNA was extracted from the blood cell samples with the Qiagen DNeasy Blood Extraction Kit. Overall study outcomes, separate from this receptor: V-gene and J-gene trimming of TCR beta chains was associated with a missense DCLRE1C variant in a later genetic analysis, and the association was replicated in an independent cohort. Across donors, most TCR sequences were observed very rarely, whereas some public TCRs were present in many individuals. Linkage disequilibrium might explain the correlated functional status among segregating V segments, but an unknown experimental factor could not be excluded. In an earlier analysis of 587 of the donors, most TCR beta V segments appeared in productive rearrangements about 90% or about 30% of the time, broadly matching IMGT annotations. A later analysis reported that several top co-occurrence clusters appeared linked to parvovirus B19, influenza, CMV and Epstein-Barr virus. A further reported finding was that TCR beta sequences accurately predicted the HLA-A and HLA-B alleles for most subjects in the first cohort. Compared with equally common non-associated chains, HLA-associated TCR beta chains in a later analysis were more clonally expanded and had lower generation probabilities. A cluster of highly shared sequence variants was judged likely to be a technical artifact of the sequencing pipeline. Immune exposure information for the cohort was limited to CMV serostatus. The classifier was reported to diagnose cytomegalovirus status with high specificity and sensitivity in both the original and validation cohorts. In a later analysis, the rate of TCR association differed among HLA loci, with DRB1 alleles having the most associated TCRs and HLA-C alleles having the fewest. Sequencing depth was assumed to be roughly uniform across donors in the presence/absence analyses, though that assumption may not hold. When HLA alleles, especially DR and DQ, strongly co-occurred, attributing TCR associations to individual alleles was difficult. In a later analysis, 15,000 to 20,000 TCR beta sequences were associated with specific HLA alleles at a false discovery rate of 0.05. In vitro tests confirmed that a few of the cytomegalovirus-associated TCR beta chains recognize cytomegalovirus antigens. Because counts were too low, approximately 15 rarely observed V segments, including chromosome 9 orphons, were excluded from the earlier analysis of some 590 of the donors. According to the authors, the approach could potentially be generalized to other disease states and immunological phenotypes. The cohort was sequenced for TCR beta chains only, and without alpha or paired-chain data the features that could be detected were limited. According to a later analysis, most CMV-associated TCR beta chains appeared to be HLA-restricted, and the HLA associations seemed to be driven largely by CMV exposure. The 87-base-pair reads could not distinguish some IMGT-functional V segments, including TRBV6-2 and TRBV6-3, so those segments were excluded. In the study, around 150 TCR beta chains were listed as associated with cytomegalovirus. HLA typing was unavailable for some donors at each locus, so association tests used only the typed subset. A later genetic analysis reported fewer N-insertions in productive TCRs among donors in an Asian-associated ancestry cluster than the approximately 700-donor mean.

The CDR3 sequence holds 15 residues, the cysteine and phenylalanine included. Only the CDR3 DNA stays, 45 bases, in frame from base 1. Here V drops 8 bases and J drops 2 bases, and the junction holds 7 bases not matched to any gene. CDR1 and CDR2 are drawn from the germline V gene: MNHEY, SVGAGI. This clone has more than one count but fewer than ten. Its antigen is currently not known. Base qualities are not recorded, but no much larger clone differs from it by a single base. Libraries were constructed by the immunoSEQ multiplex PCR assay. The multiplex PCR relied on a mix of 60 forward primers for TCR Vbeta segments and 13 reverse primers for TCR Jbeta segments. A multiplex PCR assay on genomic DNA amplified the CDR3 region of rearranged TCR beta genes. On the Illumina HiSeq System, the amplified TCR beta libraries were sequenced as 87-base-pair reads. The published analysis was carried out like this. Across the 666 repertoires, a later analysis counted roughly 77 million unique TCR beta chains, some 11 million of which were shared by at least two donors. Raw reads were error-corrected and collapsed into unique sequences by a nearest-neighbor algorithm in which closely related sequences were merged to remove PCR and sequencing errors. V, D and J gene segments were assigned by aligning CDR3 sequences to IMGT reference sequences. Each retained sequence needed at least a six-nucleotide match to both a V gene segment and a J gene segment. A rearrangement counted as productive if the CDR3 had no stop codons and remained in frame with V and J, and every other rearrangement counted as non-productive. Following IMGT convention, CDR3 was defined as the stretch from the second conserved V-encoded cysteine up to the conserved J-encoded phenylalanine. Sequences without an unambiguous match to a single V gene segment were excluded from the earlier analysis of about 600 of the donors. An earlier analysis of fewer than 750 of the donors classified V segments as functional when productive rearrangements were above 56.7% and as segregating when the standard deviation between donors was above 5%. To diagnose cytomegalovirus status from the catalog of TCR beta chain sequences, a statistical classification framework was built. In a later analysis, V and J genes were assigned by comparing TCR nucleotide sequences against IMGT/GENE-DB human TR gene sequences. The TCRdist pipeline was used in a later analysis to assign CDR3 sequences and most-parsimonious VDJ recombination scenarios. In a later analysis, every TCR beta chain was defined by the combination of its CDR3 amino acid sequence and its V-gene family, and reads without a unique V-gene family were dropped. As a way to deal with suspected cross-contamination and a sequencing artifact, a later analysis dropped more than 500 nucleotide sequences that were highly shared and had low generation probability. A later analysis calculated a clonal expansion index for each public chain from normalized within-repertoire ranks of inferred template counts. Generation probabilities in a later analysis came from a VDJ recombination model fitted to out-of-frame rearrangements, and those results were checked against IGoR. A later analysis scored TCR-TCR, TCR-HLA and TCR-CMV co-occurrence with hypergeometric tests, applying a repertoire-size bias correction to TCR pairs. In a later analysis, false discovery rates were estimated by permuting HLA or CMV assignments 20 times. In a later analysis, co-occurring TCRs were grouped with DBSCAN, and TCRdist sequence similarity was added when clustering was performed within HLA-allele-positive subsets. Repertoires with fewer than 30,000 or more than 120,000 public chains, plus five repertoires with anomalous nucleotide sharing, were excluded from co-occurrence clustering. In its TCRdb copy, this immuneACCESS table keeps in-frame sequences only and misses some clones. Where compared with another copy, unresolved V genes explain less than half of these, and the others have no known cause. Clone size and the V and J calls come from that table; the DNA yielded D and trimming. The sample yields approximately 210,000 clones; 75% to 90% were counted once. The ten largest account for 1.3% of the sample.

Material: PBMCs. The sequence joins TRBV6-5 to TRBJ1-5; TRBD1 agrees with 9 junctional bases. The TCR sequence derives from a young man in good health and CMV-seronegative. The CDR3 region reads CASGRTGEGNQPQHF. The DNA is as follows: TGTGCCAGCGGAAGGACAGGGGAAGGCAATCAGCCCCAGCATTTT.